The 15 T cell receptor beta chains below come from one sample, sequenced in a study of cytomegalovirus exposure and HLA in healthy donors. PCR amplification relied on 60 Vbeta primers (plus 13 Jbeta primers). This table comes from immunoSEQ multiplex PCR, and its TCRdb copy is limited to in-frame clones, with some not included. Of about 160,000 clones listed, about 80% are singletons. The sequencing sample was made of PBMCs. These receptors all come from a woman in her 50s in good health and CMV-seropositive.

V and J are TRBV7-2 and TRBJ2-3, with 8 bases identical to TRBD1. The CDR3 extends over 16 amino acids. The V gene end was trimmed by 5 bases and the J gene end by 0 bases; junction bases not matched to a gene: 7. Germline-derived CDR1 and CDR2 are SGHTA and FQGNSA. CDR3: CASSPKQGGSTDTQYF. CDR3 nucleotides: TGTGCCAGCAGCCCCAAACAGGGGGGCAGCACAGATACGCAGTATTTT.

The CDR3 DNA sequence: TGCGCCAGCAGCTTGGGGGACAGGGAAGGCAACGTCCTGACTTTC. This translates into CASSLGDREGNVLTF. The genes are TRBV5-1 and TRBJ2-6, with TRBD1 matching over 9 bases. The germline CDR1 and CDR2 sequences are SGHRS and YFSETQ. J was trimmed by 9 bases and V by 0 bases; bases with no gene match: 4. The CDR3 loop spans 15 amino acids.

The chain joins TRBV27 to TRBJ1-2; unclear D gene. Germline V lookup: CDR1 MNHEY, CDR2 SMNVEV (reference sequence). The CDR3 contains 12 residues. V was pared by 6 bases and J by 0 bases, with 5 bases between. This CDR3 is CASRRANYGYTF. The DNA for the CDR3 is TGTGCCAGCAGAAGAGCTAACTATGGCTACACCTTC.

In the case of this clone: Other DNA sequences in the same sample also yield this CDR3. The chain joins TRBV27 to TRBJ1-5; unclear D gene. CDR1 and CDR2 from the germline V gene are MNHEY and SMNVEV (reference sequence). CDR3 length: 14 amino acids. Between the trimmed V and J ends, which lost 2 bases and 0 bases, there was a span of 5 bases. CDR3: CASSLAYSNQPQHF. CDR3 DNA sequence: TGTGCCAGCAGTTTAGCGTATAGCAATCAGCCCCAGCATTTT.

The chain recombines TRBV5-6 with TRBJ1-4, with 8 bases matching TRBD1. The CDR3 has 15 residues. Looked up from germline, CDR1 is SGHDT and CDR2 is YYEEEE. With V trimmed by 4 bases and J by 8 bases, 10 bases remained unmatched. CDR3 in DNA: TGTGCCAGCAGCGAGCTGGACAGGGATAACGAAAAACTGTTTTTT. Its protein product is CASSELDRDNEKLFF.

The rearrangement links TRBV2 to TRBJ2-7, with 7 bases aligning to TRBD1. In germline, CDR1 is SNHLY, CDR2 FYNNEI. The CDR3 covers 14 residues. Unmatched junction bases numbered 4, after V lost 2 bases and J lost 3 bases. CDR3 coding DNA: TGTGCCAGCAGTGAAACAGGGGCCAACTACGAGCAGTACTTC. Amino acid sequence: CASSETGANYEQYF.

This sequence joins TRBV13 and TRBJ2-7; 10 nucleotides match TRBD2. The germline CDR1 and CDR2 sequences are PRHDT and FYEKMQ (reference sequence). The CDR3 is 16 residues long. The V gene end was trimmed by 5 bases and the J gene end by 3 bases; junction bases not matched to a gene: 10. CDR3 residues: CASSKVAGGPDYEQYF. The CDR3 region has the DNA TGTGCCAGCAGCAAAGTAGCGGGGGGCCCTGACTACGAGCAGTACTTC.

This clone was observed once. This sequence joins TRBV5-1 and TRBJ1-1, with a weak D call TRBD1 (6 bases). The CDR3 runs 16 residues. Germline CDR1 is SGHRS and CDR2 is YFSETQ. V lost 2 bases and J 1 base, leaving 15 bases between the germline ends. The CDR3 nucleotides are TGCGCCAGCAGCTTCCTAACCGGGACACCGAACACTGAAGCTTTCTTT. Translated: CASSFLTGTPNTEAFF.

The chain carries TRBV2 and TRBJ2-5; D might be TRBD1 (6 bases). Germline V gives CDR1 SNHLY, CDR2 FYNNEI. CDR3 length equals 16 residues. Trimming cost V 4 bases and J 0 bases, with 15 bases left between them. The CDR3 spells CASSGPGTLYQETQYF. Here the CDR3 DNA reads TGTGCCAGCAGTGGACCAGGGACATTGTACCAAGAGACCCAGTACTTC. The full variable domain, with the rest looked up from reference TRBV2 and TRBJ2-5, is EPEVTQTPSHQVTQMGQEVILRCVPISNHLYFYWYRQILGQKVEFLVSFYNNEISEKSEIFDDQFSVERPDGSNFTLKIRSTKLEDSAMYFCASSGPGTLYQETQYFGPGTRLLVL.

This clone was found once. CDR3 DNA: TGCAGCGGGATCGGGGGAGGGACCTACGAGCAGTACTTC. Its translation is CSGIGGGTYEQYF. This chain uses TRBV29-1 with TRBJ2-7; 7 bases line up with TRBD2. CDR1 and CDR2 (germline): SQVTM, ANQGSEA. Losses at the gene ends were 7 bases for V and 2 bases for J; bases not matched to a gene: 8. The CDR3 loop spans 13 amino acids.

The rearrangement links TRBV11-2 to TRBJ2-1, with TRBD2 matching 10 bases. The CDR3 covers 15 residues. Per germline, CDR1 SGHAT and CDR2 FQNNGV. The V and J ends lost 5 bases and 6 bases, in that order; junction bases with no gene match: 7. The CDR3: CASSLSGGFLNEQFF. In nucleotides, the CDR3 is TGTGCCAGCAGCCTTAGCGGGGGGTTCCTCAATGAGCAGTTCTTC.

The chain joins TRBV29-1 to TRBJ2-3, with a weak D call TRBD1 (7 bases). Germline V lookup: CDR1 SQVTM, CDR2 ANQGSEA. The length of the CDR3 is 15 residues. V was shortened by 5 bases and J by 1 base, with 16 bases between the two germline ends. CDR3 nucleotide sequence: TGCAGCGTTCAAGTGGGGGGACAGCGCACAGATACGCAGTATTTT. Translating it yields CSVQVGGQRTDTQYF.

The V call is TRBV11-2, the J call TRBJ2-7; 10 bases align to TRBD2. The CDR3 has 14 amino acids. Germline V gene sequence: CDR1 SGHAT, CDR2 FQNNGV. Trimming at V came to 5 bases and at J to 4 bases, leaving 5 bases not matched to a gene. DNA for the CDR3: TGTGCCAGCAGCGCTAGCGGGAGTGGGTACGAGCAGTACTTC. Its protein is CASSASGSGYEQYF.

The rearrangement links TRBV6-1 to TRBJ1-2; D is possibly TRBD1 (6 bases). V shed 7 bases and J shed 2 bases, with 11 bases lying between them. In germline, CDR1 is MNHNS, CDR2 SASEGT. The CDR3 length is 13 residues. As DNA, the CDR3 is TGTGCCAGCATGGGGGGGCAGAACTATGGCTACACCTTC. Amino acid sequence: CASMGGQNYGYTF.

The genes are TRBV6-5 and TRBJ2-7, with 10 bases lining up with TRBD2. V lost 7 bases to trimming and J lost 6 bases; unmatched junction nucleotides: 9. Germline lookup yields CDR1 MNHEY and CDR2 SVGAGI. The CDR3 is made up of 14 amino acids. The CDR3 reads CASIPLAGAREQYF. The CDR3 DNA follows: TGTGCCAGCATCCCGCTAGCGGGAGCGCGCGAGCAGTACTTC.